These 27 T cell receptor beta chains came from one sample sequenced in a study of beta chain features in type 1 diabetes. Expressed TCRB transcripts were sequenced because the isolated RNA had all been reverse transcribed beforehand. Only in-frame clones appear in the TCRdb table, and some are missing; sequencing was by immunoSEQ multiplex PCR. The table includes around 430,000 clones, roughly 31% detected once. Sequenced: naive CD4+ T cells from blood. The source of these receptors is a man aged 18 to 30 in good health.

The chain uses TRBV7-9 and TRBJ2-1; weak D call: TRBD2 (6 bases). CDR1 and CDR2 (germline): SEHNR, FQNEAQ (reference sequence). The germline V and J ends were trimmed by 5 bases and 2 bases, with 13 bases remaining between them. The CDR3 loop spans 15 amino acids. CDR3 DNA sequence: TGTGCCAGCAGCCCAAGGGAGCGGGCCTACAATGAGCAGTTCTTC. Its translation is CASSPRERAYNEQFF.

In nucleotides, the CDR3 is TGCAGCGTTCGGGACGGAGAGACCCAGTACTTC. Its protein product is CSVRDGETQYF. The V call is TRBV29-1, the J call TRBJ2-5, with D perhaps TRBD1 or TRBD2 (5 bases each). This CDR3 spans 11 amino acids. V was trimmed by 5 bases and J by 4 bases, leaving 8 bases between them. CDR1 and CDR2 (germline): SQVTM, ANQGSEA.

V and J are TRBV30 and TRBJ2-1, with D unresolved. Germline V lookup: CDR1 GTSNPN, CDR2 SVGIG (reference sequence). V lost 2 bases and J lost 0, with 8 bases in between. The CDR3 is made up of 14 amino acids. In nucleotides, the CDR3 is TGTGCCTGGAGTTGGGGTAGCTCCTACAATGAGCAGTTCTTC. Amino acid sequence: CAWSWGSSYNEQFF.

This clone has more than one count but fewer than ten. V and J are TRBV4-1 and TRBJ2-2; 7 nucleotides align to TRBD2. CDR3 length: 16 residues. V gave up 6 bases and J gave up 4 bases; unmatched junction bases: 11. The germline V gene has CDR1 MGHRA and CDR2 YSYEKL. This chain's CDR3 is CASRGMLADFTGELFF. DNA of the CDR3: TGCGCCAGCAGGGGGATGCTAGCGGACTTCACCGGGGAGCTGTTTTTT.

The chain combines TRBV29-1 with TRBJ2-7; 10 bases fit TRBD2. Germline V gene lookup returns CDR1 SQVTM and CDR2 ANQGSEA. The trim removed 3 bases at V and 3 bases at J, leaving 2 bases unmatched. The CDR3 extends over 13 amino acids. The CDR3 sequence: CSVESGRDYEQYF. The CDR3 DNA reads TGCAGCGTTGAGAGCGGGAGGGACTACGAGCAGTACTTC.

The CDR3 DNA sequence: TGTGCCATCAGTGAGTCCCGAGACAGGGGGTATGGCTACACCTTC. It encodes CAISESRDRGYGYTF. This sequence joins TRBV10-3 and TRBJ1-2; 9 bases align to TRBD1. The CDR3 runs to 15 residues. After removal of 0 bases from V and 5 bases from J, the junction contained 4 bases not matched to a gene. Germline V gene data show CDR1 as ENHRY and CDR2 as SYGVKD.

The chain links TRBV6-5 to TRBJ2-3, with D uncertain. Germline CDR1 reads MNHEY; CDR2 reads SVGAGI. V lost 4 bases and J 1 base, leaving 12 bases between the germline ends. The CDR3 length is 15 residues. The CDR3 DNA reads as TGTGCCAGCAGTTCAGAGGCGGCCGGCACAGATACGCAGTATTTT. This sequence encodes CASSSEAAGTDTQYF.

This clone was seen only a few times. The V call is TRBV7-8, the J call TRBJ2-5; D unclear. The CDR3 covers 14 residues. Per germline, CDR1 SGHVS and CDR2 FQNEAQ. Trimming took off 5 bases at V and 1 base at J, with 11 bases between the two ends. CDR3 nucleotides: TGTGCCAGCAGCCCTCGAGAAGTCCAAGAGACCCAGTACTTC. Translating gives CASSPREVQETQYF. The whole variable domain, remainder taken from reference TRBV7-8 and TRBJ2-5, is GAGVSQSPRYKVAKRGQDVALRCDPISGHVSLFWYQQALGQGPEFLTYFQNEAQLDKSGLPSDRFFAERPEGSVSTLKIQRTQQEDSAVYLCASSPREVQETQYFGPGTRLLVL.

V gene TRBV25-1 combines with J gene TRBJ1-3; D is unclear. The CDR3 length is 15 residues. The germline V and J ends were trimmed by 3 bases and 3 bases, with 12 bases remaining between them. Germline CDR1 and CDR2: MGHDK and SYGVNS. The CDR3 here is CASSDPSGIGNTIYF. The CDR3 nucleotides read TGTGCCAGCAGTGACCCCTCGGGGATTGGAAACACCATATATTTT.

The CDR3 is CASSLGTGATQYF. CDR3 in DNA: TGTGCCAGCAGTTTGGGAACAGGGGCGACCCAGTACTTC. The chain recombines TRBV27 with TRBJ2-5; the match to TRBD1 covers 7 bases. In germline, CDR1 is MNHEY, CDR2 SMNVEV (reference sequence). J gave up 7 bases and V 3 bases, and 5 bases lay outside the gene matches. This CDR3 has 13 residues.

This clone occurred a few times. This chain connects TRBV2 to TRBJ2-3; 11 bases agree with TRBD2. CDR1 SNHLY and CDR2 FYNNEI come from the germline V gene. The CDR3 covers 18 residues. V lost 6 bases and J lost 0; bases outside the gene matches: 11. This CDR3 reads CASSDYPGLAASTDTQYF. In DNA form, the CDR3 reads TGTGCCAGCAGCGATTATCCGGGACTAGCGGCTAGCACAGATACGCAGTATTTT.

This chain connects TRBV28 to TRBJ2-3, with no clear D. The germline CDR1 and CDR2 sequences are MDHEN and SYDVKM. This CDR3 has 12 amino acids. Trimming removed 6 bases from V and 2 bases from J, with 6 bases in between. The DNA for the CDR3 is TGTGCCAGCAGGACTTACACAGATACGCAGTATTTT. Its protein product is CASRTYTDTQYF.

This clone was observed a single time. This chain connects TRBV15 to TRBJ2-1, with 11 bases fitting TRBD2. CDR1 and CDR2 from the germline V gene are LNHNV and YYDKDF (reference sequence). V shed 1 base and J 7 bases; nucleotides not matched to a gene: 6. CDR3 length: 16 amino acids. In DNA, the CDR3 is TGTGCCACCAGCAGAGTAACTAGCGGGAGTTGGAATGAGCAGTTCTTC. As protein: CATSRVTSGSWNEQFF. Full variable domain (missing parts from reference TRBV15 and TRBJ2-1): DAMVIQNPRYQVTQFGKPVTLSCSQTLNHNVMYWYQQKSSQAPKLLFHYYDKDFNNEADTPDNFQSRRPNTSFCFLDIRSPGLGDTAMYLCATSRVTSGSWNEQFFGPGTRLTVL.

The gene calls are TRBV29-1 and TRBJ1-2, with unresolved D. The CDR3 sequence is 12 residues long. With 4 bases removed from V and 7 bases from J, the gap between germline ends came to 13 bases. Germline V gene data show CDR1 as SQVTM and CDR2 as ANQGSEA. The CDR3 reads CSVATLKAGYTF. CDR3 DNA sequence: TGCAGCGTTGCGACCCTCAAGGCTGGCTACACCTTC. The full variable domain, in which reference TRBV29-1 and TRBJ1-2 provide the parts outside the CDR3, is SAVISQKPSRDICQRGTSLTIQCQVDSQVTMMFWYRQQPGQSLTLIATANQGSEATYESGFVIDKFPISRPNLTFSTLTVSNMSPEDSSIYLCSVATLKAGYTFGSGTRLTVV.

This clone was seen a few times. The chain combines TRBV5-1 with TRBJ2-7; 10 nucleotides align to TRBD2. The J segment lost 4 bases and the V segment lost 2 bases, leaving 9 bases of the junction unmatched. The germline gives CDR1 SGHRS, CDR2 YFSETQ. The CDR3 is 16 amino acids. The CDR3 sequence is CASSFGRTSGRYEQYF. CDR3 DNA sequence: TGCGCCAGCAGCTTTGGGCGGACTAGCGGCCGATACGAGCAGTACTTC. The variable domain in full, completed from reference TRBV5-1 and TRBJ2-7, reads KAGVTQTPRYLIKTRGQQVTLSCSPISGHRSVSWYQQTPGQGLQFLFEYFSETQRNKGNFPGRFSGRQFSNSRSEMNVSTLELGDSALYLCASSFGRTSGRYEQYFGPGTRLTVT.

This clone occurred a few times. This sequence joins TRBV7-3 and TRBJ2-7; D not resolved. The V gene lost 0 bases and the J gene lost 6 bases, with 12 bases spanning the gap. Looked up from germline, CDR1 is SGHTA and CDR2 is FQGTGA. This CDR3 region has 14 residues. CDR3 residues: CASSLTNRGGEQYF. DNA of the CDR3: TGTGCCAGCAGCTTAACGAATCGTGGCGGCGAGCAGTACTTC.

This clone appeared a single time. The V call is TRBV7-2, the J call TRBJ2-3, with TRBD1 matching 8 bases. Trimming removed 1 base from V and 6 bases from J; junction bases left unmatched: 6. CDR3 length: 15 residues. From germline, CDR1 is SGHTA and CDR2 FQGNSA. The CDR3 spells CASSLGGTGFDTQYF. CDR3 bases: TGTGCCAGCAGCTTAGGCGGGACAGGTTTTGATACGCAGTATTTT. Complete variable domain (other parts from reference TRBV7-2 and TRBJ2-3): GAGVSQSPSNKVTEKGKDVELRCDPISGHTALYWYRQSLGQGLEFLIYFQGNSAPDKSGLPSDRFSAERTGGSVSTLTIQRTQQEDSAVYLCASSLGGTGFDTQYFGPGTRLTVL.

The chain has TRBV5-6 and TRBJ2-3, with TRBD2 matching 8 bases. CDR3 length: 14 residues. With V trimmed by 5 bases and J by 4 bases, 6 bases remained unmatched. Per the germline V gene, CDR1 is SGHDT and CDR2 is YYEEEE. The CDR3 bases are TGTGCCAGCAGTAACGGGAGGGCCTCAGATACGCAGTATTTT. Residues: CASSNGRASDTQYF.

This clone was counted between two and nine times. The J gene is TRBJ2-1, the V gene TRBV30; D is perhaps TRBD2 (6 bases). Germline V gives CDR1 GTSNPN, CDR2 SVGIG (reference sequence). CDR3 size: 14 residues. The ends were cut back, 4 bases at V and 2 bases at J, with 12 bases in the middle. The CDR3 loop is CAWKGRETYNEQFF. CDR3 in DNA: TGTGCCTGGAAGGGGCGGGAAACCTACAATGAGCAGTTCTTC.

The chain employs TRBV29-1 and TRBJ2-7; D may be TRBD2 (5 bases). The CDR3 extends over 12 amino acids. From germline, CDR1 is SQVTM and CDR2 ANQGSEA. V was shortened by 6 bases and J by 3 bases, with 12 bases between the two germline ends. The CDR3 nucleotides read TGCAGCGTGAGCTTTGGGAGCTACGAGCAGTACTTC. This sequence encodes CSVSFGSYEQYF.

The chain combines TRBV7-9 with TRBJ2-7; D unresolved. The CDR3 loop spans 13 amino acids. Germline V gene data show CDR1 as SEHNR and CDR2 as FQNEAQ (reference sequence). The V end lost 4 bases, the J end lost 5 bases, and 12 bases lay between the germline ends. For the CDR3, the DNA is TGTGCCAGCAGCTCCGCGAGGCCGGACGAGCAGTACTTC. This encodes CASSSARPDEQYF.

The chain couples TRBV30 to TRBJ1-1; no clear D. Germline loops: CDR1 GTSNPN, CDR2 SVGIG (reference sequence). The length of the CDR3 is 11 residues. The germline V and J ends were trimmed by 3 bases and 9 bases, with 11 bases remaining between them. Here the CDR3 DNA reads TGTGCCTGGAGCAAGATGGGGAAAGCTTTCTTT. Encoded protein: CAWSKMGKAFF.

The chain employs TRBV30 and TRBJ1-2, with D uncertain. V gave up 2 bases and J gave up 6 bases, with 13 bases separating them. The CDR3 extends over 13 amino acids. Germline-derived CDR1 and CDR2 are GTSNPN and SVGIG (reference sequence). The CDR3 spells CAWSFRARNGYTF. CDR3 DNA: TGTGCCTGGAGTTTCCGGGCTAGGAATGGCTACACCTTC.

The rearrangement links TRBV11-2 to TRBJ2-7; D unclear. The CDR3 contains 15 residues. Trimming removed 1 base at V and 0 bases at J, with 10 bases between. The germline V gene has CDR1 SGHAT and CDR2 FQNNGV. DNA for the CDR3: TGTGCCAGCAGCTTAGCAACTCCCAGCTCCTACGAGCAGTACTTC. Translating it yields CASSLATPSSYEQYF.

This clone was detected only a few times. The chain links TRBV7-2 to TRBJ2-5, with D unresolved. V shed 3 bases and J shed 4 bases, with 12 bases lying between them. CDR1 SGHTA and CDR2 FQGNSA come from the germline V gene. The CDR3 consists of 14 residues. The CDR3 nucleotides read TGTGCCAGCAGCTTCGGCCTAACGGGAGAGACCCAGTACTTC. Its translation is CASSFGLTGETQYF.

The CDR3 nucleotides read TGTGCCAGCAACCCACCATGGGGGCGCGGTGGCTACACCTTC. This encodes CASNPPWGRGGYTF. The rearrangement joins TRBV6-1 to TRBJ1-2; possible D gene TRBD1, 6 bases. This CDR3 has 14 amino acids. The germline V and J ends were trimmed by 7 bases and 7 bases, with 19 bases remaining between them. The germline V gene has CDR1 MNHNS and CDR2 SASEGT.

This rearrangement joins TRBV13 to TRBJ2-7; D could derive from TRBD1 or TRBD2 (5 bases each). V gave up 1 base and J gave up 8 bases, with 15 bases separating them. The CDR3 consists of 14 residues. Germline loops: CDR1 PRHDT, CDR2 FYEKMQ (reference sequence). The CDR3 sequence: CASSLAGKRGQQYF. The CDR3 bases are TGTGCCAGCAGCTTAGCGGGGAAACGGGGCCAGCAGTACTTC.